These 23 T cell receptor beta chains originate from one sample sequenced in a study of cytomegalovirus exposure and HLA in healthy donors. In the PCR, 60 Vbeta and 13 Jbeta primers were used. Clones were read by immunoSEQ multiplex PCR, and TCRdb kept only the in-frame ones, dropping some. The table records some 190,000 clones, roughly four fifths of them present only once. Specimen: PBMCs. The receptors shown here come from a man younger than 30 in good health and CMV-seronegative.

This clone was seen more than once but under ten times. DNA of the CDR3: TGTGCCAGCAGCCCGCTAGCGGGAGGGCCGGGTGAGCAGTACTTC. It yields the protein CASSPLAGGPGEQYF. This chain uses TRBV7-6 with TRBJ2-7; the match to TRBD2 covers 12 bases. V lost 5 bases and J lost 7; bases outside the gene matches: 9. Germline V gene sequence: CDR1 SGHVS, CDR2 FNYEAQ. The CDR3 contains 15 residues.

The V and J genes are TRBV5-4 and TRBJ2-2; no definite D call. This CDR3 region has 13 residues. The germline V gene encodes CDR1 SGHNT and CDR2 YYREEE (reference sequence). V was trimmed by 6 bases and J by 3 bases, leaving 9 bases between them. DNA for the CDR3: TGTGCCAGCACCACTCCCGACACCGGGGAGCTGTTTTTT. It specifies CASTTPDTGELFF.

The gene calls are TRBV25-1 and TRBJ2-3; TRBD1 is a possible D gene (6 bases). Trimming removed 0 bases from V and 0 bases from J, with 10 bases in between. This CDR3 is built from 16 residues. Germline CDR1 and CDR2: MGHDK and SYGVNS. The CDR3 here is CASSEYRGGSTDTQYF. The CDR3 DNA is TGTGCCAGCAGTGAATATCGAGGGGGAAGCACAGATACGCAGTATTTT.

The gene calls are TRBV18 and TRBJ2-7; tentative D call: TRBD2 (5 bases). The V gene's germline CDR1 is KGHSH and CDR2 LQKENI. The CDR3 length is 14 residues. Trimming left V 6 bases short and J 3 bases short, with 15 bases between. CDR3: CASSTGVGNYEQYF. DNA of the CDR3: TGTGCCAGCTCCACCGGGGTAGGCAACTACGAGCAGTACTTC.

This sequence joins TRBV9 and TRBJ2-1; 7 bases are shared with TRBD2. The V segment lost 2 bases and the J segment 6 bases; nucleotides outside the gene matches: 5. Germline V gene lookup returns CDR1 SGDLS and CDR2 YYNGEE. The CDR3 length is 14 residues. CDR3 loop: CASSVGGSFNEQFF. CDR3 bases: TGTGCCAGCAGCGTGGGGGGGTCGTTCAATGAGCAGTTCTTC.

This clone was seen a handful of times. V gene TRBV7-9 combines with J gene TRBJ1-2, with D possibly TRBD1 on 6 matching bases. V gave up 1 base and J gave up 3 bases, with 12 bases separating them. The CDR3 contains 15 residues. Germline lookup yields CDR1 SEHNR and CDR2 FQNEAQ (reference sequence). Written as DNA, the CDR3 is TGTGCCAGCAGCTTAGTAGGGGGACGGTACTATGGCTACACCTTC. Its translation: CASSLVGGRYYGYTF.

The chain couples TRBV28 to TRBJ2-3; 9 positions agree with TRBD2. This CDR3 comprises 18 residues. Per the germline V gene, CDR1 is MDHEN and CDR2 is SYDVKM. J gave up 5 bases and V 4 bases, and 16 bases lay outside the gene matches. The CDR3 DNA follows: TGTGCCAGCAGTTCCCTAGCGGGGATAAGCCCCCTAGGAGATACGCAGTATTTT. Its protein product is CASSSLAGISPLGDTQYF.

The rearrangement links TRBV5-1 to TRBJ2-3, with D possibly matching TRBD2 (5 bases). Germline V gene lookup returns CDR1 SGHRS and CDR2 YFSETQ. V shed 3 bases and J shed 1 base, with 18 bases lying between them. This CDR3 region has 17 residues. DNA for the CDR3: TGCGCCAGCAGCTGGTCAACCGACACGCGGGGCACAGATACGCAGTATTTT. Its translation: CASSWSTDTRGTDTQYF.

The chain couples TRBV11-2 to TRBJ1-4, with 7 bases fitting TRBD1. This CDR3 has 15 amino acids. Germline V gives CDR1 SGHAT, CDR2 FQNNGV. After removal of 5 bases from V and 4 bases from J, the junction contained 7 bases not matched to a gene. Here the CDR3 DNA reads TGTGCCAGCAGCGAAAGACAGGGTATTAATGAAAAACTGTTTTTT. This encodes CASSERQGINEKLFF.

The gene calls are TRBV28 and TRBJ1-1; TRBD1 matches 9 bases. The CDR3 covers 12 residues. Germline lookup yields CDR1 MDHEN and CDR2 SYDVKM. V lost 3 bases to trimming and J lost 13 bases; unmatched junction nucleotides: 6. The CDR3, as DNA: TGTGCCAGCAGTTTCCTACAGGGGGCGGGTTTCTTT. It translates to CASSFLQGAGFF.

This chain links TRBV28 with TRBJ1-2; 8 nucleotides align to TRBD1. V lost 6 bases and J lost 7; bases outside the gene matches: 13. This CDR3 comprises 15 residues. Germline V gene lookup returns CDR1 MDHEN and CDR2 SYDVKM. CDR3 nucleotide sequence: TGTGCCAGCAGGCCAACTTTGGACAGGGATGGTGGCTACACCTTC. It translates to CASRPTLDRDGGYTF.

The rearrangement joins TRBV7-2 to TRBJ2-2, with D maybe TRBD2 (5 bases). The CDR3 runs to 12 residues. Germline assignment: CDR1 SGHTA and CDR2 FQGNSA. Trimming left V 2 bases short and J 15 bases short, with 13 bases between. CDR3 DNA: TGTGCCAGCAGCTTACTAGTAGCCGGGGTGTTTTTT. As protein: CASSLLVAGVFF. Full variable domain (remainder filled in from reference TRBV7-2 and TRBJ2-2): GAGVSQSPSNKVTEKGKDVELRCDPISGHTALYWYRQSLGQGLEFLIYFQGNSAPDKSGLPSDRFSAERTGGSVSTLTIQRTQQEDSAVYLCASSLLVAGVFFGEGSRLTVL.

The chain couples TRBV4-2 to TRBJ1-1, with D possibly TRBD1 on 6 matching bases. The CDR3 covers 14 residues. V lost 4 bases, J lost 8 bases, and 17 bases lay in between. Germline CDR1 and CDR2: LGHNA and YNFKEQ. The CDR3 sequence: CASSRQGGDKEAFF. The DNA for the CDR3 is TGTGCCAGCAGCCGCCAAGGGGGAGATAAGGAAGCTTTCTTT.

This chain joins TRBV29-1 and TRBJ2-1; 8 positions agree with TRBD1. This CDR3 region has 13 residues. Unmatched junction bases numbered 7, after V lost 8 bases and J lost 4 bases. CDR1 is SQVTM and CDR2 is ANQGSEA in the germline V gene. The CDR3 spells CSFRTGSYNEQFF. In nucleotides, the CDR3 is TGCAGCTTTCGGACAGGGTCGTACAATGAGCAGTTCTTC.

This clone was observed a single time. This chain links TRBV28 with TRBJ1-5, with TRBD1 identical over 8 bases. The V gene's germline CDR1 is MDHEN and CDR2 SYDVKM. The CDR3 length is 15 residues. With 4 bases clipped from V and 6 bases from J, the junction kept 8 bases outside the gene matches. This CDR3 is CASSSPAGGGQPQHF. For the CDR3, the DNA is TGTGCCAGCAGTTCTCCCGCAGGGGGCGGTCAGCCCCAGCATTTT.

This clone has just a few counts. CDR3 sequence: CASDLVVGTEAFF. CDR3 DNA: TGTGCCAGCGACTTGGTGGTGGGCACTGAAGCTTTCTTT. The V call is TRBV2, the J call TRBJ1-1; no definite D call. V gave up 8 bases and J gave up 4 bases, with 14 bases separating them. The CDR3 has 13 residues. CDR1 and CDR2 (germline): SNHLY, FYNNEI.

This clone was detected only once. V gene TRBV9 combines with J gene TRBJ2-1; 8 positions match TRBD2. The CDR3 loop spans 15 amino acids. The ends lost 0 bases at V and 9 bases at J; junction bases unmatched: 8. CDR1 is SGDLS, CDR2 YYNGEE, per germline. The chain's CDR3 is CASSVVDGGAFEQFF. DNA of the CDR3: TGTGCCAGCAGCGTAGTGGACGGGGGGGCGTTTGAGCAGTTCTTC.

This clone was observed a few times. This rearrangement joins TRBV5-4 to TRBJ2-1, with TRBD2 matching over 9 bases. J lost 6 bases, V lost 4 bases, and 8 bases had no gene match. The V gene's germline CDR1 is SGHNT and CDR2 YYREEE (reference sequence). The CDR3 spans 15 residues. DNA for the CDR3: TGTGCCAGCAGCGGGGGGACTAGCAGTGGCAATGAGCAGTTCTTC. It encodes CASSGGTSSGNEQFF.

CDR3 protein: CASKTGGAGNQPQHF. The CDR3 nucleotides are TGTGCCAGCAAGACAGGGGGCGCGGGCAATCAGCCCCAGCATTTT. The gene calls are TRBV6-5 and TRBJ1-5; 10 nucleotides match TRBD1. This CDR3 contains 15 residues. Germline CDR1 is MNHEY and CDR2 is SVGAGI. The V segment lost 7 bases and the J segment 2 bases; nucleotides outside the gene matches: 5.

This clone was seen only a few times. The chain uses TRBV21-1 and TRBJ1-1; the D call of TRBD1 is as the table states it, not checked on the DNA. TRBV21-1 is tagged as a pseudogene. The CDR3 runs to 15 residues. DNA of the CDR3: TGTGCCAGCAGCGCCCTTCATACAGCGAACACTGAAGCTTTCTTT. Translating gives CASSALHTANTEAFF.

CDR3 loop: CASSSRTGQGPLHF. CDR3 sequence (DNA): TGTGCCAGCAGCTCTAGAACGGGACAGGGACCCCTCCACTTT. The chain combines TRBV7-2 with TRBJ1-6; 9 bases agree with TRBD1. Losses at the gene ends were 4 bases for V and 12 bases for J; bases not matched to a gene: 7. This CDR3 has 14 amino acids. The germline V gene encodes CDR1 SGHTA and CDR2 FQGNSA.

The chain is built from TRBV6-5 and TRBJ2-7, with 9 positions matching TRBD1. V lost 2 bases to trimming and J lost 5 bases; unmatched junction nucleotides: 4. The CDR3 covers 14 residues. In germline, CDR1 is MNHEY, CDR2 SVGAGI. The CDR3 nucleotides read TGTGCCAGCAGTTACGGGACAGGGAGCAACGAGCAGTACTTC. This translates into CASSYGTGSNEQYF.

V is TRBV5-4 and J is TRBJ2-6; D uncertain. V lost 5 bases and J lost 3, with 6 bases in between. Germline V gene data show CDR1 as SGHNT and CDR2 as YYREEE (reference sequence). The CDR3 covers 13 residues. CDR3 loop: CASRAHGANVLTF. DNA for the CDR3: TGTGCCAGCAGGGCACATGGGGCCAACGTCCTGACTTTC.